The 27 T cell receptor beta chains given below trace back to one sample, sequenced in a study of PD-L1 blockade in urothelial cancer. Time point here: peripheral blood 6 weeks after treatment start. Clones were read by immunoSEQ multiplex PCR, and TCRdb kept only the in-frame ones, dropping some. The table lists around 50,000 clones, over 75% of them singletons. Source: PBMCs, taken around atezolizumab (anti-PD-L1) treatment. These receptors were taken from a man aged 50 to 60 with urothelial cancer.

The J gene is TRBJ1-3, the V gene TRBV5-6; D is possibly TRBD1 (6 bases). CDR3 length equals 18 residues. Germline V gene data show CDR1 as SGHDT and CDR2 as YYEEEE. V was shortened by 0 bases and J by 0 bases, with 16 bases between the two germline ends. The CDR3 region is CASSLVVMRGGSGNTIYF. The CDR3 DNA follows: TGTGCCAGCAGCTTGGTGGTGATGAGGGGGGGCTCTGGAAACACCATATATTTT.

V and J are TRBV7-2 and TRBJ2-7, with 13 bases aligning to TRBD2. CDR3 length: 15 amino acids. J gave up 5 bases and V 1 base, and 2 bases lay outside the gene matches. Looked up from germline, CDR1 is SGHTA and CDR2 is FQGNSA. For the CDR3, the DNA is TGTGCCAGCAGCTTAGGACTAGCGGGAGGTAACGAGCAGTACTTC. Protein sequence: CASSLGLAGGNEQYF.

This clone was seen a handful of times. This sequence joins TRBV9 and TRBJ2-3; unclear D gene. The germline V and J ends were trimmed by 4 bases and 1 base, with 13 bases remaining between them. The CDR3 extends over 15 amino acids. The V gene's germline CDR1 is SGDLS and CDR2 YYNGEE. Here the CDR3 reads CASSLGALGTDTQYF. Here the CDR3 DNA reads TGTGCCAGCAGCCTCGGAGCCTTGGGCACAGATACGCAGTATTTT. The full variable domain, in which reference TRBV9 and TRBJ2-3 provide the parts outside the CDR3, is DSGVTQTPKHLITATGQRVTLRCSPRSGDLSVYWYQQSLDQGLQFLIQYYNGEERAKGNILERFSAQQFPDLHSELNLSSLELGDSALYFCASSLGALGTDTQYFGPGTRLTVL.

This clone has more than one count but fewer than ten. V gene TRBV11-2 combines with J gene TRBJ2-2; D perhaps matches TRBD2 (6 bases). CDR1 is SGHAT, CDR2 FQNNGV, per germline. V lost 11 bases and J 2 bases, leaving 21 bases between the germline ends. The CDR3 sequence is 16 residues long. The CDR3 DNA reads TGTGCCTCCCGCCTGGGGAGTAGCGGAAACACCGGGGAGCTGTTTTTT. As protein: CASRLGSSGNTGELFF. Complete variable domain (other parts from reference TRBV11-2 and TRBJ2-2): EAGVAQSPRYKIIEKRQSVAFWCNPISGHATLYWYQQILGQGPKLLIQFQNNGVVDDSQLPKDRFSAERLKGVDSTLKIQPAKLEDSAVYLCASRLGSSGNTGELFFGEGSRLTVL.

The rearrangement links TRBV28 to TRBJ1-5; D ambiguous. The V gene lost 7 bases and the J gene lost 0 bases, with 16 bases spanning the gap. The germline V gene has CDR1 MDHEN and CDR2 SYDVKM. This CDR3 region has 16 residues. The CDR3 reads CASTPPGLGSNQPQHF. The CDR3 nucleotides read TGTGCCAGCACCCCCCCGGGGTTGGGTAGCAATCAGCCCCAGCATTTT. The variable domain in full, with the rest retrieved from reference TRBV28 and TRBJ1-5, is DVKVTQSSRYLVKRTGEKVFLECVQDMDHENMFWYRQDPGLGLRLIYFSYDVKMKEKGDIPEGYSVSREKKERFSLILESASTNQTSMYLCASTPPGLGSNQPQHFGDGTRLSIL.

The rearrangement joins TRBV6-5 to TRBJ2-7; TRBD1 is a possible D gene (6 bases). Looked up from germline, CDR1 is MNHEY and CDR2 is SVGAGI. Trimming shortened V by 4 bases and J by 9 bases, and 16 bases separated the two germline ends. The CDR3 covers 13 residues. Here the CDR3 reads CASSFTGTTVQYF. The CDR3 nucleotides are TGTGCCAGCAGTTTCACAGGGACCACAGTGCAGTACTTC.

This sequence joins TRBV19 and TRBJ1-1; 8 bases fit TRBD1. Trimming at V came to 7 bases and at J to 1 base, leaving 2 bases not matched to a gene. Germline CDR1 is LNHDA and CDR2 is SQIVND (reference sequence). This CDR3 has 13 amino acids. The CDR3 DNA reads as TGTGCCAGTACCACAGGGGGGAACACTGAAGCTTTCTTT. Translation gives CASTTGGNTEAFF.

The chain employs TRBV2 and TRBJ1-1; 8 positions agree with TRBD1. Germline CDR1 SNHLY, CDR2 FYNNEI. The junction had 16 bases not matched to a gene; V was cut back by 9 bases and J by 4 bases. CDR3 length: 16 residues. The CDR3 protein is CASSGGASRRSTEAFF. Here the CDR3 DNA reads TGTGCCAGTTCAGGGGGCGCTTCACGACGGAGCACTGAAGCTTTCTTT.

This clone was observed once. The chain carries TRBV19 and TRBJ2-7; D unresolved. V dropped 7 bases and J dropped 2 bases, with 15 bases sitting between them. Germline V gene data show CDR1 as LNHDA and CDR2 as SQIVND (reference sequence). The CDR3 runs to 14 residues. The CDR3 spells CASTSRLNPYEQYF. The CDR3 bases are TGTGCCAGTACTTCGCGGCTCAACCCCTACGAGCAGTACTTC.

The gene calls are TRBV25-1 and TRBJ2-6; tentatively, D is TRBD1 (5 bases). The CDR3 runs to 16 residues. The germline V gene encodes CDR1 MGHDK and CDR2 SYGVNS. Trimming removed 4 bases at V and 2 bases at J, with 12 bases between. For the CDR3, the DNA is TGTGCCAGCAGTGCCGCCGACAGACCTGGGGCCAACGTCCTGACTTTC. The encoded protein is CASSAADRPGANVLTF.

Here the CDR3 DNA reads TGTGCCAGCAGCTTGTCCATGGATGACAGGCATAATTCACCCCTCCACTTT. It encodes CASSLSMDDRHNSPLHF. The rearrangement uses TRBV5-6 and TRBJ1-6, with D possibly being TRBD1 (6 bases). V gave up 1 base and J gave up 5 bases, with 16 bases separating them. The CDR3 is 17 amino acids. Per the germline V gene, CDR1 is SGHDT and CDR2 is YYEEEE.

V is TRBV2 and J is TRBJ2-4, with no clear D. The CDR3 runs 19 residues. Germline V CDR1 and CDR2: SNHLY, FYNNEI. Trimming stripped 0 bases from V and 0 bases from J, with 18 bases between. CDR3 in DNA: TGTGCCAGCAGTGAAGCACTGCATCCTCGTTTGTTAGCCAAAAACATTCAGTACTTC. Translation gives CASSEALHPRLLAKNIQYF.

The chain joins TRBV5-4 to TRBJ2-2, with D possibly being TRBD2 (5 bases). Germline CDR1 SGHNT, CDR2 YYREEE (reference sequence). This CDR3 contains 13 residues. The V end was cut by 3 bases, the J end by 7 bases, with 10 bases between. The CDR3 nucleotides read TGTGCCAGCAGCTCCGGGATCTTCGGGGAGCTGTTTTTT. Translating gives CASSSGIFGELFF.

The J gene is TRBJ1-4, the V gene TRBV25-1, with TRBD1 matching over 7 bases. The V and J ends lost 5 bases and 4 bases, in that order; junction bases with no gene match: 4. This CDR3 contains 14 residues. Looked up from germline, CDR1 is MGHDK and CDR2 is SYGVNS. CDR3 in amino acids: CASSHRGINEKLFF. The CDR3 nucleotides read TGTGCCAGCAGTCACAGGGGAATTAATGAAAAACTGTTTTTT. Drawing the rest from reference TRBV25-1 and TRBJ1-4, the complete variable domain is EADIYQTPRYLVIGTGKKITLECSQTMGHDKMYWYQQDPGMELHLIHYSYGVNSTEKGDLSSESTVSRIRTEHFPLTLESARPSHTSQYLCASSHRGINEKLFFGSGTQLSVL.

This chain links TRBV7-9 with TRBJ2-7; a weak D match, TRBD1 (6 bases). Germline V lookup: CDR1 SEHNR, CDR2 FQNEAQ (reference sequence). V lost 5 bases, J lost 5 bases, and 16 bases lay in between. The CDR3 is 14 residues long. CDR3 in DNA: TGTGCCAGCAGCACCACAGGGTTAGCTAACGAGCAGTACTTC. Amino acids: CASSTTGLANEQYF.

V and J are TRBV6-1 and TRBJ2-4; possible D gene TRBD1, 5 bases. From germline, CDR1 is MNHNS and CDR2 SASEGT. With 2 bases removed from V and 3 bases from J, the gap between germline ends came to 14 bases. The CDR3 extends over 16 amino acids. CDR3 DNA: TGTGCCAGCAGTGAACAGGGTGGCGTGGGCAAAAACATTCAGTACTTC. Translation: CASSEQGGVGKNIQYF.

The V and J genes are TRBV11-2 and TRBJ2-7; the match to TRBD1 covers 10 bases. The germline V gene has CDR1 SGHAT and CDR2 FQNNGV. V trimming: 7 bases; J trimming: 3 bases; junction bases outside the gene matches: 6. CDR3 size: 14 residues. CDR3: CASKRTGGNYEQYF. CDR3 in DNA: TGTGCCAGCAAAAGGACAGGGGGGAACTACGAGCAGTACTTC.

This clone has more than one count but fewer than ten. The chain recombines TRBV4-1 with TRBJ2-7; the match to TRBD1 covers 7 bases. From germline, CDR1 is MGHRA and CDR2 YSYEKL. The CDR3 is 15 residues long. Losses at the gene ends were 3 bases for V and 1 base for J; bases not matched to a gene: 6. The CDR3 nucleotides are TGCGCCAGCAGCCACCAGGGGGATCGGTCCTACGAGCAGTACTTC. This encodes CASSHQGDRSYEQYF.

The chain has TRBV28 and TRBJ2-5, with TRBD1 matching over 9 bases. The CDR3 extends over 15 amino acids. Trimming at V came to 7 bases and at J to 2 bases, leaving 8 bases not matched to a gene. CDR1 is MDHEN, CDR2 SYDVKM, per germline. The CDR3 reads CASIQGGQGQETQYF. CDR3 in DNA: TGTGCCAGCATCCAAGGCGGACAGGGGCAAGAGACCCAGTACTTC.

The rearrangement uses TRBV6-4 and TRBJ1-5, with 11 nucleotides matching TRBD1. V lost 6 bases and J lost 6; bases outside the gene matches: 7. Germline CDR1 and CDR2: MRHNA and SNTAGT. CDR3 length: 15 amino acids. The CDR3: CASRTRTGGGQPQHF. CDR3 sequence (DNA): TGTGCCAGCAGGACCAGGACAGGGGGCGGTCAGCCCCAGCATTTT.

The genes are TRBV6-6 and TRBJ1-4; possible D gene TRBD1, 6 bases. Between the trimmed V and J ends, which lost 2 bases and 7 bases, there was a span of 11 bases. The germline V gene encodes CDR1 MNHNY and CDR2 SVGAGI (reference sequence). There are 14 residues in the CDR3. The CDR3 nucleotides read TGTGCCAGCAGTTACGGACGAGGGGGTGAAAAACTGTTTTTT. This sequence encodes CASSYGRGGEKLFF.

V is TRBV28 and J is TRBJ2-7; 10 bases align to TRBD2. The CDR3 extends over 13 amino acids. The V and J ends lost 10 bases and 4 bases, in that order; junction bases with no gene match: 7. Germline CDR1 MDHEN, CDR2 SYDVKM. The chain's CDR3 is CATNSGGGYEQYF. The CDR3 coding sequence is TGTGCCACAAACAGCGGGGGGGGGTACGAGCAGTACTTC.

The chain carries TRBV18 and TRBJ1-3, with D possibly being TRBD1 (5 bases). The germline V gene has CDR1 KGHSH and CDR2 LQKENI. CDR3 length equals 15 residues. V lost 3 bases to trimming and J lost 2 bases, with 11 bases between them. CDR3 region: CASSPLGGAGNTIYF. In DNA form, the CDR3 reads TGTGCCAGCTCACCCCTTGGAGGGGCTGGAAACACCATATATTTT. Using reference TRBV18 and TRBJ1-3 for the parts outside the CDR3, the full variable domain is NAGVMQNPRHLVRRRGQEARLRCSPMKGHSHVYWYRQLPEEGLKFMVYLQKENIIDESGMPKERFSAEFPKEGPSILRIQQVVRGDSAAYFCASSPLGGAGNTIYFGEGSWLTVV.

This clone showed up just a few times. The V and J genes are TRBV11-2 and TRBJ2-3; 7 bases are a match to TRBD1. CDR1 SGHAT and CDR2 FQNNGV come from the germline V gene. The V gene end was trimmed by 4 bases and the J gene end by 1 base; junction bases not matched to a gene: 11. CDR3 length: 17 amino acids. The CDR3 DNA sequence: TGTGCCAGCAGCTCCCCCGAGGGACAGAGACGCACAGATACGCAGTATTTT. It specifies CASSSPEGQRRTDTQYF.

CDR3 sequence: CASRRTVTGELFF. The CDR3 bases are TGTGCCAGCAGACGGACAGTTACCGGGGAGCTGTTTTTT. This chain links TRBV6-5 with TRBJ2-2, with D possibly being TRBD1 (6 bases). There are 13 residues in the CDR3. Germline lookup yields CDR1 MNHEY and CDR2 SVGAGI. Trimming took 6 bases from V and 5 from J, leaving 10 bases between them.

The chain uses TRBV9 and TRBJ1-1; D possibly corresponds to TRBD1 (5 bases). The V gene's germline CDR1 is SGDLS and CDR2 YYNGEE. V gave up 2 bases and J gave up 5 bases, with 19 bases separating them. The CDR3 extends over 16 amino acids. The CDR3 DNA sequence: TGTGCCAGCAGCGTGGGGGGACTCCTGGAAAATACTGAAGCTTTCTTT. This gives the protein CASSVGGLLENTEAFF.

The V call is TRBV7-2, the J call TRBJ1-2; D gene unclear. This CDR3 region has 13 residues. V lost 5 bases and J 8 bases, leaving 15 bases between the germline ends. Germline CDR1 SGHTA, CDR2 FQGNSA. CDR3 in DNA: TGTGCCAGCAGCCCGGCGGTCTCGGTAGGCTACACCTTC. The encoded protein is CASSPAVSVGYTF.